The entry below gives a single T cell receptor (beta chain) sequence along with its context. The repertoire was sequenced with immunoSEQ multiplex PCR; TCRdb's copy has only in-frame clones and lacks some. This sample has fewer than 45,000 clones, with around 82% found just once. This record comes from a study of PD-L1 blockade in urothelial cancer. Background on the study: After treatment start, blood was analyzed at 3 weeks (second dose) and at 6 weeks. Median blood clonality was around 0.08, with under 100,000 unique TCRs.

With V trimmed by 4 bases and J by 7 bases, 6 bases remained unmatched. Per the germline V gene, CDR1 is LGHNA and CDR2 is YNFKEQ. This CDR3 has 14 amino acids. The sequenced sample was PBMCs, obtained around atezolizumab (anti-PD-L1) treatment. The rearrangement uses TRBV4-2 and TRBJ2-2, with 7 bases that match TRBD1. The TCR originated in a man in his fifties or sixties with urothelial cancer. The CDR3 protein is CASSPTGKVGELFF. CDR3 sequence (DNA): TGTGCCAGCAGCCCGACAGGGAAGGTCGGGGAGCTGTTTTTT.